The next 31 T cell receptor beta chains were all read from a single sample in a study of blood T cell repertoires in COVID-19. Generated by immunoSEQ multiplex PCR, the TCRdb table keeps only in-frame clones and is missing some. The sample consists of 95,000 to 150,000 clones, approximately 80% of them appearing once. Sample: peripheral blood. The receptors were sampled from a woman aged 80 or over with acute or convalescent COVID-19.

This chain uses TRBV27 with TRBJ1-6, with 10 bases fitting TRBD1. V was clipped by 4 bases and J by 10 bases; unmatched bases: 10. This CDR3 has 16 amino acids. The germline V gene encodes CDR1 MNHEY and CDR2 SMNVEV (reference sequence). CDR3 residues: CASSSTGTGVGSPLHF. DNA of the CDR3: TGTGCCAGCAGTTCAACAGGGACAGGGGTTGGCTCACCCCTCCACTTT.

As to this clone: Mismatch with germline at one junction end may stem from a read error. The chain employs TRBV28 and TRBJ2-1; 11 nucleotides line up with TRBD2. In germline, CDR1 is MDHEN, CDR2 SYDVKM. This CDR3 has 11 amino acids. The DNA of the CDR3 is TGCGGGACTAGCGGTTACAATGAGCAGTTCTTC. Its protein is CGTSGYNEQFF.

This clone was found once. V is TRBV27 and J is TRBJ1-5; D remains ambiguous. Trimming shortened V by 3 bases and J by 4 bases, and 7 bases separated the two germline ends. This CDR3 spans 13 amino acids. Per germline, CDR1 MNHEY and CDR2 SMNVEV (reference sequence). The CDR3 nucleotides are TGTGCCAGCAGTTTCTCTCGTAATCAGCCCCAGCATTTT. The encoded protein is CASSFSRNQPQHF.

This clone was observed a few times. This sequence joins TRBV7-8 and TRBJ1-2; D is perhaps TRBD1 (5 bases). The CDR3 spans 16 residues. Germline V gene sequence: CDR1 SGHVS, CDR2 FQNEAQ. V lost 4 bases and J 4 bases, leaving 19 bases between the germline ends. The CDR3 protein is CASSSRDGRSPYGYTF. The CDR3 DNA reads as TGTGCCAGCAGCTCACGGGACGGGAGGAGCCCCTATGGCTACACCTTC.

A note on this clone: An end of the junction differs from the germline gene, which may be a read error. The genes are TRBV7-9 and TRBJ1-2; D gene unclear. The CDR3 is 9 residues long. CDR1 and CDR2 (germline): SEHNR, FQNEAQ (reference sequence). The CDR3 region has the DNA TGTGCCAGCAGCGCGAGCTCCTCCTTC. It yields the protein CASSASSSF.

The chain uses TRBV19 and TRBJ2-3; TRBD2 matches 7 bases. V dropped 3 bases and J dropped 1; count of bases not matched to a gene: 1. Germline CDR1 is LNHDA and CDR2 is SQIVND (reference sequence). The CDR3 covers 14 residues. CDR3 in amino acids: CASSILAGTDTQYF. CDR3 coding DNA: TGTGCCAGTAGTATCCTAGCGGGCACAGATACGCAGTATTTT.

The V gene is TRBV7-2, the J gene TRBJ2-7; the D gene is possibly TRBD1 (7 bases). Germline loops: CDR1 SGHTA, CDR2 FQGNSA. The CDR3 runs 14 residues. V was pared by 5 bases and J by 6 bases, with 17 bases between. This chain's CDR3 is CASSPTGTRGEQYF. CDR3 DNA: TGTGCCAGCAGCCCGACAGGGACTCGGGGCGAGCAGTACTTC.

The chain combines TRBV2 with TRBJ2-4, with D possibly TRBD2 on 6 matching bases. The CDR3 totals 14 residues. Looked up from germline, CDR1 is SNHLY and CDR2 is FYNNEI. Trimming shortened V by 5 bases and J by 5 bases, and 13 bases separated the two germline ends. The CDR3 sequence is CASSPRTNQNIQYF. The CDR3 DNA is TGTGCCAGCAGTCCTCGGACTAACCAAAACATTCAGTACTTC.

The V call is TRBV6-5, the J call TRBJ1-5; no clear D. V lost 3 bases and J 7 bases, leaving 13 bases between the germline ends. Germline loops: CDR1 MNHEY, CDR2 SVGAGI. The CDR3 is 14 residues long. The DNA of the CDR3 is TGTGCCAGCAGTTATGAGGGTCTTGGGCAGCCCCAGCATTTT. Amino acid sequence: CASSYEGLGQPQHF.

This clone was observed a handful of times. This rearrangement joins TRBV30 to TRBJ1-4; possible D gene TRBD1, 5 bases. CDR1 and CDR2 (germline): GTSNPN, SVGIG (reference sequence). V gave up 0 bases and J gave up 7 bases, with 12 bases separating them. The CDR3 is 14 amino acids. As DNA, the CDR3 is TGTGCCTGGAGTGTACCAGGGCCAGGTGAAAAACTGTTTTTT. Amino acids: CAWSVPGPGEKLFF.

The chain has TRBV9 and TRBJ2-1; TRBD2 aligns across 8 bases. The CDR3 spans 13 residues. CDR1 and CDR2 from the germline V gene are SGDLS and YYNGEE. V was clipped by 4 bases and J by 10 bases; unmatched bases: 7. The CDR3 DNA follows: TGTGCCAGCAGCTTCCGGCTAGCGGGCGAGCAGTTCTTC. This translates into CASSFRLAGEQFF.

The gene calls are TRBV30 and TRBJ2-7, with D perhaps TRBD1 (5 bases). Trimming cost V 1 base and J 6 bases, with 13 bases left between them. There are 13 residues in the CDR3. Germline CDR1 GTSNPN, CDR2 SVGIG (reference sequence). The CDR3 loop is CAWSGQGHSEQYF. In nucleotides, the CDR3 is TGTGCCTGGAGTGGTCAGGGTCACAGCGAGCAGTACTTC. Full variable domain (remainder filled in from reference TRBV30 and TRBJ2-7): SQTIHQWPATLVQPVGSPLSLECTVEGTSNPNLYWYRQAAGRGLQLLFYSVGIGQISSEVPQNLSASRPQDRQFILSSKKLLLSDSGFYLCAWSGQGHSEQYFGPGTRLTVT.

The chain carries TRBV30 and TRBJ1-1; maybe TRBD1 (5 bases). This CDR3 contains 12 residues. The ends were cut back, 1 base at V and 3 bases at J, with 6 bases in the middle. From germline, CDR1 is GTSNPN and CDR2 SVGIG (reference sequence). This chain's CDR3 is CAWSGQHTEAFF. In nucleotides, the CDR3 is TGTGCCTGGAGTGGACAGCACACTGAAGCTTTCTTT.

This chain connects TRBV5-1 to TRBJ2-5, with a weak D call TRBD2 (6 bases). CDR1 and CDR2 from the germline V gene are SGHRS and YFSETQ. The CDR3 is 15 amino acids. Trimming left V 1 base short and J 3 bases short, with 13 bases between. The CDR3 sequence is CASSLFSGGKETQYF. DNA for the CDR3: TGCGCCAGCAGCTTGTTTAGCGGAGGGAAAGAGACCCAGTACTTC.

This chain joins TRBV11-2 and TRBJ2-5; 11 positions match TRBD2. CDR1 is SGHAT and CDR2 is FQNNGV in the germline V gene. This CDR3 is built from 16 residues. Trimming removed 1 base from V and 2 bases from J; junction bases left unmatched: 3. CDR3 residues: CASSLGGTSGQETQYF. Here the CDR3 DNA reads TGTGCCAGCAGCTTAGGTGGGACTAGCGGACAAGAGACCCAGTACTTC.

Only a few counts were recorded for this clone. The chain is built from TRBV29-1 and TRBJ2-3; TRBD1 agrees at 10 bases. The trim removed 8 bases at V and 3 bases at J, leaving 8 bases unmatched. Germline CDR1 SQVTM, CDR2 ANQGSEA. The CDR3 covers 14 residues. CDR3 sequence (DNA): TGCAGCTCACGGGACAGGGGAGCTACAGATACGCAGTATTTT. Translated, it gives CSSRDRGATDTQYF.

This chain joins TRBV5-1 and TRBJ1-2; D may be TRBD1 (5 bases). Trimming pared 4 bases from V and 3 bases from J, leaving 13 bases between. Germline V gene data show CDR1 as SGHRS and CDR2 as YFSETQ. The length of the CDR3 is 14 residues. CDR3 nucleotides: TGCGCCAGCAGCACTAGCGGGGGGGACTATGGCTACACCTTC. Amino acid sequence: CASSTSGGDYGYTF.

This chain uses TRBV27 with TRBJ1-4; D is uncertain. This CDR3 is 14 amino acids long. Trimming took 8 bases from V and 0 from J, leaving 10 bases between them. CDR1 MNHEY and CDR2 SMNVEV come from the germline V gene (reference sequence). The CDR3 sequence: CASGGVATNEKLFF. CDR3 in DNA: TGTGCCAGCGGCGGAGTTGCAACTAATGAAAAACTGTTTTTT.

This clone was detected a few times. The chain combines TRBV19 with TRBJ1-5; D not resolved. Germline V gene lookup returns CDR1 LNHDA and CDR2 SQIVND (reference sequence). V gave up 1 base and J gave up 6 bases, with 13 bases separating them. The CDR3 extends over 15 amino acids. CDR3: CASSIGGRIPQPQHF. CDR3 nucleotide sequence: TGTGCCAGTAGTATAGGAGGGCGCATCCCTCAGCCCCAGCATTTT.

The V gene is TRBV7-6, the J gene TRBJ1-3, with D perhaps matching TRBD1 (5 bases). This CDR3 is built from 16 residues. Deletions cut 5 bases from V and 0 bases from J, with 14 bases between. In germline, CDR1 is SGHVS, CDR2 FNYEAQ. CDR3 nucleotides: TGTGCCAGCAGCCCTGTGGGGGGAAACTCTGGAAACACCATATATTTT. Its protein is CASSPVGGNSGNTIYF.

Comment on this clone: This sample also contains other DNA sequences that code for the same CDR3. The chain is built from TRBV6-5 and TRBJ1-1, with a tentative D call TRBD1 (5 bases). CDR1 and CDR2 (germline): MNHEY, SVGAGI. Trimming took off 0 bases at V and 8 bases at J, with 7 bases between the two ends. CDR3 length: 12 amino acids. The CDR3 DNA is TGTGCCAGCAGTTACTCCGGGGGGGAAGCTTTCTTT. It yields the protein CASSYSGGEAFF.

This sequence joins TRBV4-1 and TRBJ1-1, with TRBD1 as a possible D gene (6 bases). Trimming removed 4 bases at V and 5 bases at J, with 14 bases between. In germline, CDR1 is MGHRA, CDR2 YSYEKL. The CDR3 is 14 residues long. CDR3 DNA sequence: TGCGCCAGCAGCCCACAGGGAACGAGAACTGAAGCTTTCTTT. Residues: CASSPQGTRTEAFF.

The table lists this clone with a count of one. The chain has TRBV4-3 and TRBJ1-4; D may be TRBD1 (5 bases). V was pared by 1 base and J by 14 bases, with 17 bases between. The CDR3 loop spans 14 amino acids. In germline, CDR1 is LGHNA, CDR2 YSLEER. CDR3 nucleotide sequence: TGCGCCAGCAGCCAAGGGTTCAGGGAGGCGATTCTGTTTTTT. Translating gives CASSQGFREAILFF.

The J gene is TRBJ1-2, the V gene TRBV24-1; 8 nucleotides align to TRBD1. The CDR3 is 14 amino acids. Germline CDR1 and CDR2: KGHDR and SFDVKD. V lost 4 bases, J lost 4 bases, and 4 bases stayed unmatched. CDR3 sequence: CATSDPDRGYGYTF. CDR3 sequence (DNA): TGTGCCACCAGTGACCCTGACAGGGGCTATGGCTACACCTTC.

This clone is labeled as medium-sized (0.01 to 0.1%). The J gene is TRBJ2-7, the V gene TRBV6-5; a possible D gene is TRBD2 (5 bases). Germline CDR1 and CDR2: MNHEY and SVGAGI. This CDR3 spans 14 amino acids. V lost 10 bases to trimming and J lost 0 bases, with 16 bases between them. The CDR3 DNA is TGTGCCATTCAACCCGGGGTGGGCTCCTACGAGCAGTACTTC. It is translated as CAIQPGVGSYEQYF.

This chain uses TRBV9 with TRBJ2-5; no clear D. Trimming cost V 3 bases and J 5 bases, with 23 bases left between them. Germline V gene data show CDR1 as SGDLS and CDR2 as YYNGEE. CDR3 length: 17 amino acids. As DNA, the CDR3 is TGTGCCAGCAGCGAGATCTCTTCCCTCCCGAGTATGGAGACCCAGTACTTC. This sequence encodes CASSEISSLPSMETQYF.

The chain employs TRBV2 and TRBJ2-5, with 10 bases fitting TRBD2. In germline, CDR1 is SNHLY, CDR2 FYNNEI. The trim removed 6 bases at V and 5 bases at J, leaving 12 bases unmatched. CDR3 size: 16 residues. The DNA of the CDR3 is TGTGCCAGCAGAGATTATTTACTAGCGGGGAGGGAGACCCAGTACTTC. Translation: CASRDYLLAGRETQYF.

This chain uses TRBV19 with TRBJ2-3; TRBD2 matches at 14 bases. The V gene's germline CDR1 is LNHDA and CDR2 SQIVND (reference sequence). V trimming: 5 bases; J trimming: 6 bases; junction bases outside the gene matches: 4. The CDR3 consists of 15 residues. This CDR3 reads CASSWGTSGSDTQYF. CDR3 sequence (DNA): TGTGCCAGTAGTTGGGGGACTAGCGGGAGTGATACGCAGTATTTT.

This rearrangement joins TRBV12-3 or TRBV12-4 to TRBJ1-6; D uncertain. Between the trimmed V and J ends, which lost 2 bases and 6 bases, there was a span of 5 bases. The CDR3 contains 13 residues. The CDR3 is CASSLQVNSPLHF. CDR3 in DNA: TGTGCCAGCAGTTTACAGGTTAATTCACCCCTCCACTTT.

The CDR3 nucleotides read TGTGCCAGCAGCGTAGGTCAAGGGGTTTGGGATACGCAGTATTTT. Translated, it gives CASSVGQGVWDTQYF. The genes are TRBV9 and TRBJ2-3; D might be TRBD1 (5 bases). The CDR3 spans 15 residues. Germline CDR1 is SGDLS and CDR2 is YYNGEE. Trimming left V 0 bases short and J 6 bases short, with 14 bases between.

The chain couples TRBV30 to TRBJ1-2; 8 positions agree with TRBD1. The CDR3 consists of 14 residues. The ends lost 5 bases at V and 8 bases at J; junction bases unmatched: 13. Germline V lookup: CDR1 GTSNPN, CDR2 SVGIG (reference sequence). The CDR3: CAWVAQGAMGGYTF. CDR3 coding DNA: TGTGCCTGGGTGGCCCAGGGGGCAATGGGGGGCTACACCTTC. Full variable domain (missing parts from reference TRBV30 and TRBJ1-2): SQTIHQWPATLVQPVGSPLSLECTVEGTSNPNLYWYRQAAGRGLQLLFYSVGIGQISSEVPQNLSASRPQDRQFILSSKKLLLSDSGFYLCAWVAQGAMGGYTFGSGTRLTVV.